The next 14 T cell receptor beta chains were all read from a single sample in a study of T cell responses to AZD1222 COVID-19 vaccine. Profiled with immunoSEQ multiplex PCR; TCRdb holds only in-frame clones, not every one. The table lists about 110,000 clones, roughly nine tenths of them singletons. The material was peripheral blood, obtained on day 0 of AZD1222 vaccination. The receptors derive from an adult in good health.

The rearrangement links TRBV28 to TRBJ1-3, with D maybe TRBD1 (6 bases). V shed 6 bases and J shed 0 bases, with 12 bases lying between them. The CDR3 runs to 15 residues. CDR1 MDHEN and CDR2 SYDVKM come from the germline V gene. This chain's CDR3 is CASRSQGFSGNTIYF. The CDR3 DNA follows: TGTGCCAGCAGATCTCAGGGGTTCTCTGGAAACACCATATATTTT.

V usage is TRBV10-2 and J usage is TRBJ2-5, with 7 nucleotides matching TRBD1. There are 17 residues in the CDR3. V shed 5 bases, J shed 2 bases, and the junction held 14 bases outside the gene matches. Germline-derived CDR1 and CDR2 are WSHSY and SAAADI. The CDR3 spells CASSPDPHRGEQETQYF. CDR3 nucleotides: TGCGCCAGCAGTCCAGATCCTCACAGGGGTGAACAAGAGACCCAGTACTTC.

This rearrangement joins TRBV10-1 to TRBJ2-7; D may be TRBD2 (6 bases). The CDR3 loop spans 13 amino acids. CDR1 and CDR2 (germline): WNHNN, SYGVQD (reference sequence). V was trimmed by 4 bases and J by 5 bases, leaving 12 bases between them. In DNA form, the CDR3 reads TGCGCCAGCAGTGCCGAATGGGGGGACGAGCAGTACTTC. This gives the protein CASSAEWGDEQYF.

This clone was recorded only once. V and J are TRBV7-6 and TRBJ2-7; the D is unclear. Per germline, CDR1 SGHVS and CDR2 FNYEAQ. The V gene lost 5 bases and the J gene lost 0 bases, with 14 bases spanning the gap. The CDR3 loop spans 15 amino acids. The CDR3 nucleotides read TGTGCCAGCAGCCCAAGGTCACAGATCTCCTACGAGCAGTACTTC. Protein: CASSPRSQISYEQYF.

This clone was picked up one time. The rearrangement joins TRBV19 to TRBJ2-5; D may match TRBD1 or TRBD2 (5 bases each). Germline loops: CDR1 LNHDA, CDR2 SQIVND (reference sequence). The CDR3 is 14 residues long. V lost 7 bases to trimming and J lost 5 bases, with 17 bases between them. CDR3 DNA sequence: TGTGCCAGTACCCCTACTGGGGACCTGGAGACCCAGTACTTC. Its translation is CASTPTGDLETQYF.

As DNA, the CDR3 is TGTGCCAGCAGCCAAGTCCTAACCGAGCAGTACTTC. It encodes CASSQVLTEQYF. This chain links TRBV3-1 (or the pseudogene TRBV3-2) with TRBJ2-7; no reliable D call. Per germline, CDR1 LGHDT and CDR2 YNNKEL (reference sequence). Trimming left V 1 base short and J 6 bases short, with 7 bases between. The CDR3 sequence is 12 residues long.

The V call is TRBV3-1 (or the pseudogene TRBV3-2), the J call TRBJ2-5; 16 bases fit TRBD2. Germline-derived CDR1 and CDR2 are LGHDT and YNNKEL (reference sequence). The J segment lost 2 bases and the V segment lost 4 bases, leaving 4 bases of the junction unmatched. This CDR3 contains 17 residues. For the CDR3, the DNA is TGTGCCAGCAGCCTAGGGACTAGCGGGGGGGAGCAAGAGACCCAGTACTTC. Residues: CASSLGTSGGEQETQYF.

The chain couples TRBV2 to TRBJ2-5; 7 bases agree with TRBD1. Germline V lookup: CDR1 SNHLY, CDR2 FYNNEI. V shed 11 bases, J shed 4 bases, and the junction held 13 bases outside the gene matches. This CDR3 has 14 amino acids. CDR3 protein: CASSLDRVGETQYF. The CDR3 nucleotides are TGTGCCTCCTCCTTAGACAGGGTGGGAGAGACCCAGTACTTC.

The chain employs TRBV5-4 and TRBJ2-5; maybe TRBD2 (6 bases). Trimming took off 1 base at V and 0 bases at J, with 16 bases between the two ends. This CDR3 region has 17 residues. Germline V gives CDR1 SGHNT, CDR2 YYREEE (reference sequence). CDR3 amino acids: CASSLFGLGGHQETQYF. CDR3 DNA sequence: TGTGCCAGCAGCTTGTTCGGTCTCGGGGGACACCAAGAGACCCAGTACTTC.

The chain is built from TRBV29-1 and TRBJ2-5; D gene uncertain. The germline V gene has CDR1 SQVTM and CDR2 ANQGSEA. V lost 2 bases, J lost 5 bases, and 18 bases lay in between. This CDR3 contains 15 residues. This CDR3 is CSVETRAGFQETQYF. The CDR3 DNA is TGCAGCGTTGAAACTCGGGCAGGCTTCCAGGAGACCCAGTACTTC.

The rearrangement links TRBV19 to TRBJ2-5; TRBD1 is a possible D gene (7 bases). Looked up from germline, CDR1 is LNHDA and CDR2 is SQIVND (reference sequence). Trimming shortened V by 6 bases and J by 0 bases, and 23 bases separated the two germline ends. The CDR3 has 18 amino acids. The CDR3 DNA is TGTGCCAGTAGAGACAGGGCGGGGACAGCGCCAAACCAAGAGACCCAGTACTTC. This codes for CASRDRAGTAPNQETQYF.

V and J are TRBV11-3 and TRBJ2-3; tentatively, D is TRBD1 (5 bases). Per the germline V gene, CDR1 is SGHNT and CDR2 is YENEEA. The CDR3 is made up of 15 amino acids. V was pared by 2 bases and J by 0 bases, with 9 bases between. CDR3 residues: CASSLKGHSTDTQYF. In nucleotides, the CDR3 is TGTGCCAGCAGCTTAAAGGGGCATAGCACAGATACGCAGTATTTT. Together with reference TRBV11-3 and TRBJ2-3, the CDR3 gives the full variable domain: EAGVVQSPRYKIIEKKQPVAFWCNPISGHNTLYWYLQNLGQGPELLIRYENEEAVDDSQLPKDRFSAERLKGVDSTLKIQPAELGDSAVYLCASSLKGHSTDTQYFGPGTRLTVL.

The CDR3 coding sequence is TGTGCCAGCAGCTCGGGGACATCCGGAAACACCATATATTTT. Translating gives CASSSGTSGNTIYF. This chain links TRBV3-1 (or the pseudogene TRBV3-2) with TRBJ1-3, with D perhaps TRBD1 (6 bases). This CDR3 contains 14 residues. Germline values: CDR1 LGHDT, CDR2 YNNKEL (reference sequence). V gave up 5 bases and J gave up 4 bases, with 12 bases separating them.

This clone came up once. In DNA, the CDR3 is TGTGCCAGCCCCTCAGAGGCAGGCGACTATGGCTACACCTTC. This encodes CASPSEAGDYGYTF. The chain links TRBV6-5 to TRBJ1-2; D uncertain. CDR3 length: 14 amino acids. Germline CDR1 is MNHEY and CDR2 is SVGAGI. V lost 8 bases to trimming and J lost 3 bases, with 16 bases between them.